The entry below describes one T cell receptor (beta chain). One entry per CDR3 protein results from TCRdb running MiXCR on the 5' RACE reads. The sample has around 530,000 distinct CDR3 sequences, roughly 15% seen once. The data are from a study of identical twins. In addition, the sample was reused for a study of yellow fever vaccine responses in identical twins.

The sample comprised CD4+ T cells sorted from blood. This sequence was found in a young woman in good health.

CDR3 loop: CASSLEDRASGNTIYF. CDR3 sequence (DNA): TGTGCCAGCAGCCTAGAGGACAGGGCTTCTGGAAACACCATATATTTT. The V and J genes are TRBV4-2 and TRBJ1-3, with TRBD1 matching 8 bases. Trimming at V came to 4 bases and at J to 1 base, leaving 6 bases not matched to a gene. Germline CDR1 and CDR2: LGHNA and YNFKEQ. The CDR3 sequence is 16 residues long.